These T cell receptor beta chains were read from a single sample in a study of shared clonotypes between healthy human individuals. Produced via immunoSEQ multiplex PCR; TCRdb's table is partial and in-frame only. The table includes roughly 2 million clones, 90% to 95% detected once. The sequencing input was naive CD4+ T cells sorted from blood. These receptors originate from a man aged 18 to 30 in good health. Each CDR3 is given with its conserved first and last residue. Fields, in order: J gene, clone size, CDR3 length, D gene, V gene, CDR3 DNA, CDR3 protein. A D gene is named only where the DNA matches it firmly. Only some rows state a clone size, as once, few, many or a class for expanded clones.

j_call: TRBJ1-1; clone_size: NA; cdr3_length: 17; d_call: TRBD1; v_call: TRBV9; cdr3_nt: TGTGCCAGCAGCGTAATGGGACAGGGGGCCATGAACACTGAAGCTTTCTTT; cdr3_aa: CASSVMGQGAMNTEAFF
j_call: TRBJ2-2; clone_size: NA; cdr3_length: 13; d_call: NA; v_call: TRBV4-3; cdr3_nt: TGCGCCAGCAGCCAGCCGAACACCGGGGAGCTGTTTTTT; cdr3_aa: CASSQPNTGELFF
j_call: TRBJ1-2; clone_size: NA; cdr3_length: 12; d_call: NA; v_call: TRBV14; cdr3_nt: TGTGCCAGCAGCCCGGGGGTTTGGGGCTACACCTTC; cdr3_aa: CASSPGVWGYTF
j_call: TRBJ1-3; clone_size: NA; cdr3_length: 14; d_call: NA; v_call: TRBV6-5; cdr3_nt: TGTGCCAGCAGTTTCAGGGAGTCTGGAAACACCATATATTTT; cdr3_aa: CASSFRESGNTIYF
j_call: TRBJ1-6; clone_size: NA; cdr3_length: 16; d_call: TRBD1; v_call: TRBV7-2; cdr3_nt: TGTGCCAGCAGCCAAAATGACAGGGCCTATAATTCACCCCTCCACTTT; cdr3_aa: CASSQNDRAYNSPLHF
j_call: TRBJ2-5; clone_size: NA; cdr3_length: 15; d_call: NA; v_call: TRBV25-1; cdr3_nt: TGTGCCAGCAGTGAATTAGGGAACAGTGGGGAGACCCAGTACTTC; cdr3_aa: CASSELGNSGETQYF
j_call: TRBJ2-5; clone_size: NA; cdr3_length: 11; d_call: NA; v_call: TRBV20-1; cdr3_nt: TGCAGTGCTAAGTTGGGGGGAGCCCAGTACTTC; cdr3_aa: CSAKLGGAQYF
j_call: TRBJ2-5; clone_size: NA; cdr3_length: 11; d_call: NA; v_call: TRBV7-2; cdr3_nt: TGTGCCAGCAGCAAACTAGAGACCCAGTACTTC; cdr3_aa: CASSKLETQYF
j_call: TRBJ1-4; clone_size: NA; cdr3_length: 17; d_call: NA; v_call: TRBV12-2; cdr3_nt: TGTGCAAGTCGCTTAGCGGGCAGGGGCGACCTTTATGAAAAACTGTTTTTT; cdr3_aa: CASRLAGRGDLYEKLFF
j_call: TRBJ1-2; clone_size: NA; cdr3_length: 14; d_call: NA; v_call: TRBV4-1; cdr3_nt: TGCGCCAGCAGCCAAGATGGCGGGTACTATGGCTACACCTTC; cdr3_aa: CASSQDGGYYGYTF
j_call: TRBJ1-1; clone_size: once; cdr3_length: 16; d_call: TRBD1; v_call: TRBV7-3; cdr3_nt: TGTGCCAGCAGCTTATCCGGGACAGGGGGCGCAACTGAAGCTTTCTTT; cdr3_aa: CASSLSGTGGATEAFF
j_call: TRBJ2-2; clone_size: NA; cdr3_length: 14; d_call: NA; v_call: TRBV11-3; cdr3_nt: TGTGCCAGTAGGCCGGGACCAAACACCGGGGAGCTGTTTTTT; cdr3_aa: CASRPGPNTGELFF
j_call: TRBJ2-7; clone_size: NA; cdr3_length: 13; d_call: TRBD1; v_call: TRBV28; cdr3_nt: TGTGCCAGCAGCGGGGACAGGGGGGGCGAGCAGTACTTC; cdr3_aa: CASSGDRGGEQYF
j_call: TRBJ2-7; clone_size: NA; cdr3_length: 15; d_call: NA; v_call: TRBV5-1; cdr3_nt: TGCGCCAGCAGCTTTGCCAACTCAAAATCCTACGAGCAGTACTTC; cdr3_aa: CASSFANSKSYEQYF
j_call: TRBJ2-1; clone_size: NA; cdr3_length: 15; d_call: TRBD2; v_call: TRBV4-1; cdr3_nt: TGCGCCAGCACCGGGTTGGCTAGCGGGGCCAATGAGCAGTTCTTC; cdr3_aa: CASTGLASGANEQFF
j_call: TRBJ1-6; clone_size: NA; cdr3_length: 16; d_call: NA; v_call: TRBV5-5; cdr3_nt: TGTGCCAGCAGCTTGTCCGTGAGCTCCTATAATTCACCCCTCCACTTT; cdr3_aa: CASSLSVSSYNSPLHF
j_call: TRBJ2-1; clone_size: NA; cdr3_length: 16; d_call: TRBD2; v_call: TRBV6-6; cdr3_nt: TGTGCCAGCAGAGGACTAGCGGGAACCACCTACAATGAGCAGTTCTTC; cdr3_aa: CASRGLAGTTYNEQFF
j_call: TRBJ1-6; clone_size: few; cdr3_length: 14; d_call: NA; v_call: TRBV10-3; cdr3_nt: TGTGCCATCAGTGCAGACCTTGGCCGTTCACCCCTCCACTTT; cdr3_aa: CAISADLGRSPLHF
j_call: TRBJ1-6; clone_size: NA; cdr3_length: 18; d_call: TRBD1; v_call: TRBV5-4; cdr3_nt: TGTGCCAGCAGCTTGGGGGAGAAGAACAGGGGGGCGAATTCACCCCTCCACTTT; cdr3_aa: CASSLGEKNRGANSPLHF
j_call: TRBJ2-3; clone_size: NA; cdr3_length: 16; d_call: NA; v_call: TRBV7-3; cdr3_nt: TGTGCCAGCAGCTTGTACCCCGGGGCCAGCACAGATACGCAGTATTTT; cdr3_aa: CASSLYPGASTDTQYF
j_call: TRBJ2-5; clone_size: NA; cdr3_length: 12; d_call: TRBD1; v_call: TRBV2; cdr3_nt: TGTGCCACTAACAGGGGGCGCGTGCCCCAGTACTTC; cdr3_aa: CATNRGRVPQYF
j_call: TRBJ1-6; clone_size: NA; cdr3_length: 13; d_call: NA; v_call: TRBV11-2; cdr3_nt: TGTGCCAGCAGCTTACATACTAATTCACCCCTCCACTTT; cdr3_aa: CASSLHTNSPLHF
j_call: TRBJ2-7; clone_size: NA; cdr3_length: 15; d_call: TRBD1; v_call: TRBV7-2; cdr3_nt: TGTGCCAGCAGCGGACCGGGACAGGGGGCCAACGAGCAGTACTTC; cdr3_aa: CASSGPGQGANEQYF
j_call: TRBJ2-3; clone_size: NA; cdr3_length: 15; d_call: TRBD2; v_call: TRBV30; cdr3_nt: TGTGCCTGGAGTCGCCAGCGGGAGGAGAGGGGTACGCAGTATTTT; cdr3_aa: CAWSRQREERGTQYF